Below are 25 T cell receptor beta chains sequenced from a single sample in a study of T cells in localized non-small cell lung cancer. Profiled with immunoSEQ multiplex PCR; TCRdb holds only in-frame clones, not every one. The repertoire consists of around 1,000 clones, with around 31% occurring once and the leading ten covering about 13%. The material was normal lung tissue next to the tumor, obtained before any cancer treatment. The receptors here all came from a female donor older than 55 with stage I lung adenocarcinoma.

This chain connects TRBV28 to TRBJ2-7; D is undetermined. V lost 3 bases and J 3 bases, leaving 6 bases between the germline ends. Germline values: CDR1 MDHEN, CDR2 SYDVKM. The CDR3 is 12 residues long. Here the CDR3 DNA reads TGTGCCAGCAGTTTCTCAAACTACGAGCAGTACTTC. This codes for CASSFSNYEQYF. Full variable domain (remainder filled in from reference TRBV28 and TRBJ2-7): DVKVTQSSRYLVKRTGEKVFLECVQDMDHENMFWYRQDPGLGLRLIYFSYDVKMKEKGDIPEGYSVSREKKERFSLILESASTNQTSMYLCASSFSNYEQYFGPGTRLTVT.

The gene calls are TRBV6-8 and TRBJ2-7, with D possibly TRBD2 on 5 matching bases. Germline lookup yields CDR1 MNHGY and CDR2 SAAAGT. V was clipped by 0 bases and J by 6 bases, with 9 bases between them. The CDR3 consists of 13 residues. The chain's CDR3 is CASSYSRDAEQYF. DNA for the CDR3: TGTGCCAGCAGTTACTCTCGGGATGCCGAGCAGTACTTC.

The CDR3 region has the DNA TGCAGCGTCGACCCTAGCACAGATACGCAGTATTTT. Translating gives CSVDPSTDTQYF. J is TRBJ2-3 and V is TRBV29-1; D not certain. Trimming removed 6 bases from V and 0 bases from J, with 7 bases in between. The germline gives CDR1 SQVTM, CDR2 ANQGSEA. The CDR3 length is 12 residues.

With respect to this clone: Germline and junction disagree at one end, which may indicate a read error. V and J are TRBV6-8 and TRBJ2-7, with D perhaps TRBD1 (5 bases). Germline assignment: CDR1 MNHGY and CDR2 SAAAGT. This CDR3 is built from 14 residues. CDR3 bases: TGTGCCAGCAGTTATGCCCCCCAGGGCTACAAGCAGTACTTC. This sequence encodes CASSYAPQGYKQYF.

The genes are TRBV28 and TRBJ2-7, with a weak D call TRBD2 (5 bases). This CDR3 has 14 amino acids. The germline CDR1 and CDR2 sequences are MDHEN and SYDVKM. Deletions cut 0 bases from V and 7 bases from J, with 13 bases between. The CDR3 reads CASSLWGEGPEQYF. The CDR3 region has the DNA TGTGCCAGCAGTTTATGGGGAGAAGGCCCGGAGCAGTACTTC.

This clone is deemed medium-sized. V gene TRBV9 combines with J gene TRBJ2-1; D may be TRBD1 or TRBD2 (5 bases each). Germline V gene lookup returns CDR1 SGDLS and CDR2 YYNGEE. This CDR3 is 15 amino acids long. V shed 0 bases and J shed 7 bases, with 14 bases lying between them. CDR3 sequence (DNA): TGTGCCAGCAGCGTAGGAGGGACGGGTCGGAATGAGCAGTTCTTC. Translation gives CASSVGGTGRNEQFF. The whole variable domain, filled in from reference TRBV9 and TRBJ2-1, reads DSGVTQTPKHLITATGQRVTLRCSPRSGDLSVYWYQQSLDQGLQFLIQYYNGEERAKGNILERFSAQQFPDLHSELNLSSLELGDSALYFCASSVGGTGRNEQFFGPGTRLTVL.

The chain couples TRBV30 to TRBJ2-1; D unresolved. The CDR3 spans 14 residues. Germline V gene lookup returns CDR1 GTSNPN and CDR2 SVGIG (reference sequence). Deletions cut 6 bases from V and 1 base from J, with 13 bases between. The CDR3 coding sequence is TGTGCCTGTCCCCTGGCCGGATCCTACAATGAGCAGTTCTTC. Protein product: CACPLAGSYNEQFF.

This chain connects TRBV2 to TRBJ1-2, with TRBD1 identical over 7 bases. CDR1 SNHLY and CDR2 FYNNEI come from the germline V gene. The ends lost 4 bases at V and 5 bases at J; junction bases unmatched: 13. The CDR3 is 16 residues long. CDR3 sequence (DNA): TGTGCCAGCAGTGGGCAGGGGGAAGCCGGTTGGTATGGCTACACCTTC. Protein: CASSGQGEAGWYGYTF.

The chain employs TRBV19 and TRBJ1-4, with unresolved D. Germline CDR1 is LNHDA and CDR2 is SQIVND (reference sequence). CDR3 length: 14 amino acids. The germline V and J ends were trimmed by 5 bases and 4 bases, with 11 bases remaining between them. The CDR3 region is CASSEGLFNEKLFF. CDR3 bases: TGTGCCAGTAGTGAAGGCCTTTTTAATGAAAAACTGTTTTTT.

This clone was observed a handful of times. V and J are TRBV6-8 and TRBJ2-1; 11 positions agree with TRBD2. Unmatched junction bases numbered 8, after V lost 9 bases and J lost 10 bases. This CDR3 comprises 13 residues. The germline V gene encodes CDR1 MNHGY and CDR2 SAAAGT. Written as DNA, the CDR3 is TGTGCCAGTAGCGGGAGGGCCTCCTGGGAGCAGTTCTTC. This gives the protein CASSGRASWEQFF.

The chain is built from TRBV19 and TRBJ2-5; TRBD2 aligns across 8 bases. This CDR3 is built from 14 residues. From germline, CDR1 is LNHDA and CDR2 SQIVND (reference sequence). V trimming: 2 bases; J trimming: 3 bases; junction bases outside the gene matches: 2. CDR3 in amino acids: CASSISGREETQYF. The CDR3 DNA reads as TGTGCCAGTAGTATATCCGGGAGGGAAGAGACCCAGTACTTC.

The V gene is TRBV28, the J gene TRBJ2-2, with a weak D call TRBD1 (6 bases). Germline CDR1 and CDR2: MDHEN and SYDVKM. Between the trimmed V and J ends, which lost 8 bases and 4 bases, there was a span of 14 bases. The CDR3 spans 14 residues. This CDR3 is CASLQGTGTGELFF. CDR3 DNA: TGTGCCAGCCTACAGGGAACCGGCACCGGGGAGCTGTTTTTT. Variable domain in full (rest from reference TRBV28 and TRBJ2-2): DVKVTQSSRYLVKRTGEKVFLECVQDMDHENMFWYRQDPGLGLRLIYFSYDVKMKEKGDIPEGYSVSREKKERFSLILESASTNQTSMYLCASLQGTGTGELFFGEGSRLTVL.

The chain combines TRBV6-8 with TRBJ2-4; D is undetermined. In germline, CDR1 is MNHGY, CDR2 SAAAGT. Trimming cost V 0 bases and J 8 bases, with 8 bases left between them. The CDR3 totals 13 residues. CDR3 protein: CASSYSNRDIQYF. CDR3 nucleotides: TGTGCCAGCAGTTACTCGAACCGGGACATTCAGTACTTC.

In its sample, this clone was seen a few times. The chain carries TRBV19 and TRBJ2-2; 8 bases match TRBD1. With 7 bases clipped from V and 2 bases from J, the junction kept 3 bases outside the gene matches. Germline V gene data show CDR1 as LNHDA and CDR2 as SQIVND (reference sequence). The length of the CDR3 is 14 residues. CDR3 sequence reads: CASKGQANTGELFF. In DNA form, the CDR3 reads TGTGCCAGTAAGGGACAGGCCAACACCGGGGAGCTGTTTTTT.

This sequence joins TRBV1 and TRBJ2-1; TRBD2 is taken as the D call from the table, unchecked against the DNA. TRBV1 is a known pseudogene. The CDR3 is 17 amino acids. For the CDR3, the DNA is TGCGCCAGCAGCCAAGAACTGCAAGGACTAGCGGAGGGGGGGGAGTTCTTC. Translating it yields CASSQELQGLAEGGEFF.

This clone was seen only a few times. V is TRBV9 and J is TRBJ2-1; 10 nucleotides agree with TRBD2. This CDR3 has 16 residues. Germline V gene sequence: CDR1 SGDLS, CDR2 YYNGEE. The trim removed 5 bases at V and 3 bases at J, leaving 8 bases unmatched. CDR3 in amino acids: CASSPGLAAIYNEQFF. In DNA, the CDR3 is TGTGCCAGCAGTCCTGGACTAGCGGCAATCTACAATGAGCAGTTCTTC.

V usage is TRBV11-3 and J usage is TRBJ1-5, with D perhaps matching TRBD1 (5 bases). Per the germline V gene, CDR1 is SGHNT and CDR2 is YENEEA. V was trimmed by 5 bases and J by 7 bases, leaving 15 bases between them. The CDR3 totals 14 residues. The CDR3 loop reads CASSGPGPRQPQHF. In DNA, the CDR3 is TGTGCCAGCAGCGGTCCGGGGCCACGGCAGCCCCAGCATTTT. Complete variable domain (other parts from reference TRBV11-3 and TRBJ1-5): EAGVVQSPRYKIIEKKQPVAFWCNPISGHNTLYWYLQNLGQGPELLIRYENEEAVDDSQLPKDRFSAERLKGVDSTLKIQPAELGDSAVYLCASSGPGPRQPQHFGDGTRLSIL.

This chain links TRBV18 with TRBJ2-1; tentatively, D is TRBD2 (6 bases). The CDR3 spans 16 residues. Germline V gives CDR1 KGHSH, CDR2 LQKENI. V lost 3 bases and J lost 0, with 12 bases in between. CDR3 protein: CASSPLADFSYNEQFF. As DNA, the CDR3 is TGTGCCAGCTCACCCTTAGCGGATTTCTCCTACAATGAGCAGTTCTTC. The entire variable domain, with the rest obtained from reference TRBV18 and TRBJ2-1, is as follows: NAGVMQNPRHLVRRRGQEARLRCSPMKGHSHVYWYRQLPEEGLKFMVYLQKENIIDESGMPKERFSAEFPKEGPSILRIQQVVRGDSAAYFCASSPLADFSYNEQFFGPGTRLTVL.

This clone was found a few times. One end of the junction varies from germline; a read error may be responsible. The V and J genes are TRBV6-8 and TRBJ2-3, with 10 bases matching TRBD2. Germline V gives CDR1 MNHGY, CDR2 SAAAGT. The length of the CDR3 is 15 residues. CDR3 DNA sequence: TGTGTCAGCAGTCGGACTAGCGGACGCACAGATACGCAGTATTTT. It yields the protein CVSSRTSGRTDTQYF.

The rearrangement uses TRBV19 and TRBJ2-5; D is ambiguous. This CDR3 is built from 14 residues. V lost 7 bases and J 6 bases, leaving 18 bases between the germline ends. Germline CDR1 and CDR2: LNHDA and SQIVND (reference sequence). The CDR3 sequence: CASNLAQLHQTQYF. Here the CDR3 DNA reads TGTGCCAGTAATTTAGCACAGCTCCATCAGACCCAGTACTTC. Full variable domain (remainder filled in from reference TRBV19 and TRBJ2-5): DGGITQSPKYLFRKEGQNVTLSCEQNLNHDAMYWYRQDPGQGLRLIYYSQIVNDFQKGDIAEGYSVSREKKESFPLTVTSAQKNPTAFYLCASNLAQLHQTQYFGPGTRLLVL.

The chain couples TRBV11-3 to TRBJ1-2, with TRBD1 as a possible D gene (6 bases). Germline V CDR1 and CDR2: SGHNT, YENEEA. V lost 1 base and J lost 8, with 14 bases in between. The CDR3 consists of 14 residues. Here the CDR3 reads CASSLVTGSEGYTF. The CDR3 DNA sequence: TGTGCCAGCAGCTTAGTGACAGGCTCTGAGGGCTACACCTTC.

The chain recombines TRBV18 with TRBJ1-3, with unresolved D. Germline CDR1 KGHSH, CDR2 LQKENI. CDR3 length: 14 amino acids. Between the trimmed V and J ends, which lost 3 bases and 0 bases, there was a span of 6 bases. CDR3 loop: CASSPYTSGNTIYF. In nucleotides, the CDR3 is TGTGCCAGCTCACCTTATACCTCTGGAAACACCATATATTTT.

Only a few counts were recorded for this clone. This chain joins TRBV28 and TRBJ2-7, with D unresolved. The V gene lost 5 bases and the J gene lost 4 bases, with 18 bases spanning the gap. The CDR3 consists of 15 residues. CDR1 is MDHEN, CDR2 SYDVKM, per germline. CDR3 protein: CASSIYRAFFYEQYF. In DNA form, the CDR3 reads TGTGCCAGCAGTATATATAGGGCCTTTTTTTACGAGCAGTACTTC.

V usage is TRBV19 and J usage is TRBJ1-1, with D possibly being TRBD1 (6 bases). V lost 6 bases, J lost 4 bases, and 12 bases lay in between. Germline CDR1 reads LNHDA; CDR2 reads SQIVND (reference sequence). CDR3 length: 13 residues. The CDR3 nucleotides read TGTGCCAGTAGCCAGGTCAGGGGCACTGAAGCTTTCTTT. It specifies CASSQVRGTEAFF.

This clone counts as large. V gene TRBV6-8 combines with J gene TRBJ2-3, with a possible D match to TRBD2 (6 bases). The CDR3 has 14 amino acids. Germline CDR1 is MNHGY and CDR2 is SAAAGT. Trimming stripped 4 bases from V and 2 bases from J, with 10 bases between. CDR3 in DNA: TGTGCCAGCAGTTTCCGGGAGAACACAGATACGCAGTATTTT. Amino acids: CASSFRENTDTQYF.